This T cell receptor beta chain originates from a study of OX40 agonist ivuxolimab in advanced cancers. Study results and caveats: At 0.1-3.0 mg/kg, partial responders had clonal expansion among the lowest observed. CD4+ and CD8+ T cells in blood underwent clonal expansion by week 6 at 0.1 to 3.0 mg/kg.

Assay: immunoSEQ multiplex PCR; the TCRdb copy retains only in-frame clones and omits some. The table shows under 75,000 clones, with 65% to 90% occurring only once. Details on this clone: The target antigen is unknown.

The CDR3 has 15 residues. CDR1 is SGHKS and CDR2 is YYEKEE in the germline V gene (reference sequence). Trimming stripped 0 bases from V and 3 bases from J, with 13 bases between. The sequencing here drew on CD4+ or CD8+ T cells sorted from blood, taken in a trial of the OX40 agonist ivuxolimab. The chain has TRBV5-5 and TRBJ2-7, with D tentatively TRBD2 (6 bases). This sequence was found in an adult with an advanced solid tumor such as melanoma, head and neck, liver or kidney cancer. The CDR3 protein is CASSLAGRGGYEQYF. CDR3 DNA: TGTGCCAGCAGCTTGGCCGGGCGGGGAGGCTACGAGCAGTACTTC.